One and the same sample provided the 18 T cell receptor beta chains below, sequenced in a study of T cell clonality in common variable immunodeficiency. This table comes from immunoSEQ multiplex PCR, and its TCRdb copy is limited to in-frame clones, with some not included. This sample shows more than 30,000 clones and no singletons; roughly 3.2% rests with the ten largest. The specimen sequenced was peripheral blood mononuclear cells. These TCRs come from a person between 18 and 75 years old in good health.

This clone was detected ten times or more. The DNA ends 3 residues before the CDR3 does, and the rest of the CDR3 is filled in from the germline J gene. This chain connects TRBV7-9 to TRBJ1-5; D is possibly TRBD1 (5 bases). Germline CDR1 reads SEHNR; CDR2 reads FQNEAQ (reference sequence). The CDR3 extends over 14 amino acids. The V end was cut by 2 bases, the J end by 5 bases, with 10 bases between. The part of the CDR3 DNA that was read is TGTGCCAGCAGCTTAAACCAGGGTGATCAGCCC. Translated, it gives CASSLNQGDQP. The CDR3 in full is CASSLNQGDQPQHF.

In this sample, this clone turned up many times. The CDR3 end is not reached by the read, which stops 3 residues before it; the germline J gene fills it in. The rearrangement links TRBV10-3 to TRBJ2-3, with 7 bases matching TRBD1. V shed 4 bases and J 3 bases; nucleotides not matched to a gene: 10. CDR1 is ENHRY, CDR2 SYGVKD, per germline. This CDR3 region has 16 residues. CDR3 bases read: TGTGCCATCAGTGGGGGCGAGGGACAGACTACAGATACG. This encodes CAISGGEGQTTDT. The full CDR3 protein reads CAISGGEGQTTDTQYF.

This clone was recorded many times. The read ends 3 residues shy of where the CDR3 ends; the end is completed using the germline J gene. This chain connects TRBV5-1 to TRBJ2-7; tentative D call: TRBD1 (6 bases). The CDR3 loop spans 13 amino acids. Trimming removed 2 bases at V and 4 bases at J, with 10 bases between. Per the germline V gene, CDR1 is SGHRS and CDR2 is YFSETQ. CDR3 amino acids: CASSFGTTYEQYF. CDR3 DNA (partial): TGCGCCAGCAGCTTCGGGACAACTTACGAG. Full variable domain (missing parts from reference TRBV5-1 and TRBJ2-7): KAGVTQTPRYLIKTRGQQVTLSCSPISGHRSVSWYQQTPGQGLQFLFEYFSETQRNKGNFPGRFSGRQFSNSRSEMNVSTLELGDSALYLCASSFGTTYEQYFGPGTRLTVT.

In this sample, this clone turned up many times. The read is 3 residues too short to cover the CDR3 end, so that end is filled in from the germline J gene. The rearrangement uses TRBV5-1 and TRBJ2-1; 11 bases are a match to TRBD2. The junction had 12 bases not matched to a gene; V was cut back by 0 bases and J by 1 base. The length of the CDR3 is 20 residues. CDR1 SGHRS and CDR2 YFSETQ come from the germline V gene. CDR3 residues: CASSLATLAGAWRSYNEQFF. The DNA read from the CDR3 is TGCGCCAGCAGCTTGGCCACACTAGCGGGAGCGTGGAGGTCCTACAATGAG.

This clone was detected many times. The read finishes 3 residues shy of the CDR3 end, and the germline J gene is used to complete it. This chain uses TRBV2 with TRBJ2-6; 7 nucleotides match TRBD1. Germline loops: CDR1 SNHLY, CDR2 FYNNEI. The CDR3 is made up of 16 amino acids. Unmatched junction bases numbered 7, after V lost 8 bases and J lost 0 bases. CDR3 residues: CASGGQASSGANVLTF. Partial CDR3 DNA: TGTGCCAGCGGAGGACAGGCCTCCTCTGGGGCCAACGTC. The full variable domain, completed using reference TRBV2 and TRBJ2-6, is EPEVTQTPSHQVTQMGQEVILRCVPISNHLYFYWYRQILGQKVEFLVSFYNNEISEKSEIFDDQFSVERPDGSNFTLKIRSTKLEDSAMYFCASGGQASSGANVLTFGAGSRLTVL.

On this clone: A single base separates this from a much larger clone, so it may be a read error. The CDR3 goes on 3 residues after the read ends, and that part is filled in from the germline J gene. The identical CDR3 is also encoded by other nucleotide sequences in the sample. The V gene is TRBV19, the J gene TRBJ1-1, with D unresolved. The length of the CDR3 is 13 residues. Germline loops: CDR1 LNHDA, CDR2 SQIVND (reference sequence). The DNA read from the CDR3 is TGTGCCAGTACCAATCCCCCCACGCAGGAA. Amino acid sequence: CASTNPPTQE. The CDR3 reads in full as CASTNPPTQEAFF.

This clone was counted at least ten times. The covered CDR3 bases are TGTGCCAGCAGCCAGATAGCGGGAGGGCCCCAAGAGACC. Its translation is CASSQIAGGPQET. The entire CDR3 protein reads CASSQIAGGPQETQYF. The chain links TRBV14 to TRBJ2-5, with 11 bases matching TRBD2. Sequencing ends 3 residues short of the CDR3 end; the germline J gene provides the rest. The germline gives CDR1 SGHDN, CDR2 FVKESK. The CDR3 has 16 amino acids. Unmatched junction bases numbered 4, after V lost 3 bases and J lost 1 base.

This clone has only a few counts. The covered CDR3 bases are TGTGCCAGCAGCTTTCAGCCCCTCGGCACAGATACC. Its translation: CASSFQPLGTDT. The entire CDR3 reads CASSFQPLGTDTYTF. The chain employs TRBV7-6 and TRBJ1-2; D remains ambiguous. The read terminates 3 residues ahead of where the CDR3 ends, so the germline J gene completes it. The CDR3 loop spans 15 amino acids. Germline V gives CDR1 SGHVS, CDR2 FNYEAQ.

There are many counts of this clone. With the read ending 3 residues before the CDR3 end, the germline J gene is used to fill in that end. The chain couples TRBV7-9 to TRBJ2-7; 7 bases align to TRBD1. The CDR3 has 13 residues. Unmatched junction bases numbered 1, after V lost 5 bases and J lost 0 bases. Germline assignment: CDR1 SEHNR and CDR2 FQNEAQ (reference sequence). CDR3 bases read: TGTGCCAGCAGCCGGGACAGCTCCTACGAG. Residues: CASSRDSSYE. The full CDR3 protein reads CASSRDSSYEQYF.

Notes on this clone: The read comes to an end 3 residues before the CDR3 does, leaving the germline J gene to fill in the end. The V call is TRBV20-1, the J call TRBJ2-7; the D gene is possibly TRBD2 (5 bases). Germline CDR1 DFQATT, CDR2 SNEGSKA (reference sequence). The CDR3 runs to 17 residues. V lost 4 bases, J lost 0 bases, and 22 bases lay in between. Incomplete CDR3 DNA: TGCAGTGCTATCCCATTTGGCCGGGGAGAAAGCTCCTACGAG. This translates into CSAIPFGRGESSYE. The whole CDR3 region reads CSAIPFGRGESSYEQYF.

This clone was counted at least ten times. The CDR3 end lies 3 residues beyond the end of the read and is filled in from the germline J gene. The rearrangement joins TRBV7-2 to TRBJ1-4, with TRBD1 as a possible D gene (6 bases). V shed 1 base and J shed 7 bases, with 10 bases lying between them. CDR3 length: 14 amino acids. Looked up from germline, CDR1 is SGHTA and CDR2 is FQGNSA. The CDR3 protein is CASSLGRGGEKLFF. CDR3 DNA (partial): TGTGCCAGCAGCTTAGGCAGGGGAGGTGAAAAA.

This clone was observed many times. The sequenced fragment ends 3 residues before the CDR3 boundary, so the rest is inferred from the germline J gene. The genes are TRBV30 and TRBJ2-3, with D possibly TRBD1 on 6 matching bases. CDR1 is GTSNPN and CDR2 is SVGIG in the germline V gene (reference sequence). Trimming took 5 bases from V and 2 from J, leaving 8 bases between them. The CDR3 sequence is 12 residues long. The CDR3 here is CAWGQNTDTQYF. The CDR3 DNA, read in part, is TGTGCCTGGGGACAGAACACAGATACG.

A word on this clone: The observed sequence ends 3 residues before the CDR3 terminus, with the missing tail filled in from the germline J gene. The genes are TRBV30 and TRBJ1-1, with D possibly TRBD1 on 5 matching bases. The germline gives CDR1 GTSNPN, CDR2 SVGIG (reference sequence). There are 16 residues in the CDR3. Here the CDR3 reads CAWSAALGGGPDTAFF. The CDR3 DNA, read in part, is TGTGCCTGGAGTGCGGCTCTAGGCGGGGGTCCAGATACG.

Of note for this clone: The read falls 3 residues short of the CDR3 end, and the missing part is taken from the germline J gene. The chain recombines TRBV19 with TRBJ1-1; 8 positions match TRBD1. Germline-derived CDR1 and CDR2 are LNHDA and SQIVND (reference sequence). CDR3 length: 14 residues. The part of the CDR3 DNA that was read is TGTGCCAGTAGTATTGGGACAGGCCTCTACGAG. This codes for CASSIGTGLYE. The full CDR3 protein is CASSIGTGLYEAFF.

This clone was seen many times. The CDR3 end is not reached by the read, which stops 3 residues before it; the germline J gene fills it in. The V and J genes are TRBV19 and TRBJ1-1, with a weak D call TRBD1 (5 bases). The germline V gene encodes CDR1 LNHDA and CDR2 SQIVND (reference sequence). Trimming pared 2 bases from V and 1 base from J, leaving 8 bases between. This CDR3 region has 14 residues. The CDR3 region is CASSILGRNTEAFF. Partial CDR3 DNA: TGTGCCAGTAGTATATTGGGGCGGAACACTGAA.

The table lists this clone with many counts. The read gets to within 3 residues of the CDR3 end, and the germline J gene fills in the rest. At the DNA level, this CDR3 is encoded by other sequences in the same sample as well. The chain uses TRBV11-2 and TRBJ1-2; D perhaps matches TRBD1 (5 bases). Per the germline V gene, CDR1 is SGHAT and CDR2 is FQNNGV. The ends were cut back, 0 bases at V and 0 bases at J, with 8 bases in the middle. This CDR3 region has 15 residues. The sequenced part of the CDR3 DNA is TGTGCCAGCAGCTTAGAAGGGGCCGCTAACTATGGC. Translating it yields CASSLEGAANYG. The whole CDR3 sequence is CASSLEGAANYGYTF.

This clone was seen ten or more times. The read ends 3 residues shy of where the CDR3 ends; the end is completed using the germline J gene. The chain combines TRBV5-6 with TRBJ2-3, with 7 nucleotides matching TRBD1. CDR3 size: 15 residues. The V segment lost 6 bases and the J segment 2 bases; nucleotides outside the gene matches: 9. The germline CDR1 and CDR2 sequences are SGHDT and YYEEEE. The sequenced part of the CDR3 DNA is TGTGCCAGCACCGAGGACAGGTTTTTCACAGATACG. Protein product: CASTEDRFFTDT. The entire CDR3 reads CASTEDRFFTDTQYF.

This clone was counted at least ten times. The CDR3 end lies 3 residues beyond the end of the read and is filled in from the germline J gene. The V call is TRBV20-1, the J call TRBJ2-7; 14 bases match TRBD2. The V segment lost 4 bases and the J segment 0 bases; nucleotides outside the gene matches: 11. Germline CDR1 DFQATT, CDR2 SNEGSKA (reference sequence). The CDR3 totals 18 residues. The CDR3 protein is CSAKPGLAGAGSSYEQYF. CDR3 bases read: TGCAGTGCTAAGCCGGGACTAGCGGGAGCAGGGAGCTCCTACGAG.